This T cell receptor (beta chain) originates from a study of T-cell reconstitution after alpha-beta-depleted transplantation in children. TCRbeta library preparation incorporated unique molecular identifiers. TCRdb passed the PCR reads through MiXCR, listing each CDR3 protein once. This table holds approximately 640,000 distinct CDR3 sequences, approximately 17% found once. The germline gives CDR1 LGHDT, CDR2 YNNKEL (reference sequence). There are 13 residues in the CDR3. Deletions cut 2 bases from V and 6 bases from J, with 9 bases between. The specimen comprised PBMCs from the stem cell graft donor, sampled from the stem cell graft. The gene calls are TRBV3-1 and TRBJ2-3; TRBD1 is a possible D gene (6 bases). This receptor was taken from a human donor who donated a stem cell graft to a child with acute myeloid leukemia. CDR3 sequence: CASSQRGQDTQYF. In nucleotides, the CDR3 is TGTGCCAGCAGCCAACGCGGACAGGATACGCAGTATTTT.